A single sample gave rise to the 11 T cell receptor beta chains below, sequenced in a study of CD8+ T cells in alopecia areata. cDNA reverse transcribed from extracted RNA served as the sequencing template. Some clones are missing from TCRdb's copy, which holds only in-frame ones; the method was immunoSEQ multiplex PCR. The profile shows some 100,000 clones, roughly two fifths of them singletons. Input material: CD4+ T cells sorted from blood. These receptors were collected from a human donor with alopecia areata.

V is TRBV27 and J is TRBJ2-6; D call uncertain. The germline gives CDR1 MNHEY, CDR2 SMNVEV (reference sequence). This CDR3 comprises 17 residues. Between the trimmed V and J ends, which lost 1 base and 0 bases, there was a span of 10 bases. The CDR3 sequence is CASSLWPTPSGANVLTF. The DNA for the CDR3 is TGTGCCAGCAGTTTATGGCCTACACCCTCTGGGGCCAACGTCCTGACTTTC.

This rearrangement joins TRBV27 to TRBJ2-7; weak D call: TRBD1 (5 bases). The CDR3 is 12 amino acids. Germline V CDR1 and CDR2: MNHEY, SMNVEV (reference sequence). Trimming took 9 bases from V and 6 from J, leaving 15 bases between them. The CDR3 DNA is TGTGCCAGTTCAAATACAGGTTCCGAGCAGTACTTC. It codes for CASSNTGSEQYF.

This rearrangement joins TRBV7-3 to TRBJ2-5, with D unresolved. In germline, CDR1 is SGHTA, CDR2 FQGTGA. The CDR3 runs to 13 residues. V lost 4 bases, J lost 2 bases, and 8 bases lay in between. CDR3 bases: TGTGCCAGCAGCTCAGGCCGGCAAGAGACCCAGTACTTC. Its translation is CASSSGRQETQYF. Together with reference TRBV7-3 and TRBJ2-5, the CDR3 gives the full variable domain: GAGVSQTPSNKVTEKGKYVELRCDPISGHTALYWYRQSLGQGPEFLIYFQGTGAADDSGLPNDRFFAVRPEGSVSTLKIQRTERGDSAVYLCASSSGRQETQYFGPGTRLLVL.

This clone appeared a few times. The J gene is TRBJ2-7, the V gene TRBV29-1; the match to TRBD2 covers 8 bases. Germline V lookup: CDR1 SQVTM, CDR2 ANQGSEA. V gave up 5 bases and J gave up 0 bases; unmatched junction bases: 12. The CDR3 length is 16 residues. The CDR3 is CSVTSGGAGGSYEQYF. CDR3 nucleotide sequence: TGCAGCGTTACCTCGGGGGGCGCGGGAGGCTCCTACGAGCAGTACTTC.

The CDR3 is CSVETPAYEQYF. CDR3 in DNA: TGCAGCGTTGAAACCCCGGCCTACGAGCAGTACTTC. J is TRBJ2-7 and V is TRBV29-1; D is unclear. Per germline, CDR1 SQVTM and CDR2 ANQGSEA. CDR3 length: 12 residues. V lost 2 bases and J lost 2, with 7 bases in between.

This clone was picked up a small number of times. The chain is built from TRBV7-2 and TRBJ2-1, with D perhaps TRBD1 (6 bases). From germline, CDR1 is SGHTA and CDR2 FQGNSA. This CDR3 region has 12 residues. Between the trimmed V and J ends, which lost 3 bases and 13 bases, there was a span of 13 bases. The CDR3 region has the DNA TGTGCCAGCAGCTTCGCCGACAGGTCACAGTTCTTC. This translates into CASSFADRSQFF.

J is TRBJ1-6 and V is TRBV2; the D gene is possibly TRBD1 (6 bases). This CDR3 comprises 13 residues. Germline V gene data show CDR1 as SNHLY and CDR2 as FYNNEI. The ends were cut back, 7 bases at V and 9 bases at J, with 13 bases in the middle. CDR3 coding DNA: TGTGCCAGCAATGGCAGGGGTGGTTCACCCCTCCACTTT. Protein: CASNGRGGSPLHF. Based on the CDR3 plus reference TRBV2 and TRBJ1-6, the full variable domain is EPEVTQTPSHQVTQMGQEVILRCVPISNHLYFYWYRQILGQKVEFLVSFYNNEISEKSEIFDDQFSVERPDGSNFTLKIRSTKLEDSAMYFCASNGRGGSPLHFGNGTRLTVT.

This chain links TRBV18 with TRBJ1-1; D possibly corresponds to TRBD1 (5 bases). Germline lookup yields CDR1 KGHSH and CDR2 LQKENI. The V gene lost 2 bases and the J gene lost 4 bases, with 8 bases spanning the gap. The CDR3 has 13 amino acids. The CDR3 loop reads CASSPMGPTEAFF. CDR3 in DNA: TGTGCCAGCTCACCAATGGGACCCACTGAAGCTTTCTTT.

The chain combines TRBV18 with TRBJ2-1; 9 bases line up with TRBD2. Germline assignment: CDR1 KGHSH and CDR2 LQKENI. The J segment lost 4 bases and the V segment lost 6 bases, leaving 7 bases of the junction unmatched. The CDR3 has 15 amino acids. The CDR3 loop reads CASSDSGSRYNEQFF. The CDR3, as DNA: TGTGCCAGCTCGGATAGCGGGAGTCGGTACAATGAGCAGTTCTTC.

V is TRBV5-1 and J is TRBJ2-7, with TRBD1 as a possible D gene (6 bases). The CDR3 totals 15 residues. CDR1 is SGHRS, CDR2 YFSETQ, per germline. The ends were cut back, 0 bases at V and 3 bases at J, with 13 bases in the middle. The CDR3 DNA follows: TGCGCCAGCAGCTTGGGCGGACAGCCGGGCTACGAGCAGTACTTC. Protein sequence: CASSLGGQPGYEQYF.

The chain is built from TRBV30 and TRBJ2-7; TRBD2 aligns across 8 bases. V dropped 7 bases and J dropped 4; count of bases not matched to a gene: 12. Per the germline V gene, CDR1 is GTSNPN and CDR2 is SVGIG (reference sequence). CDR3 size: 14 residues. The CDR3 DNA reads TGTGCCTCCACCCCGGGGGGGCAGGCTTACGAGCAGTACTTC. This encodes CASTPGGQAYEQYF.